This T cell receptor (beta chain) appears in the sequencing data of a study of shared clonotypes between healthy human individuals. General observations from the study: Clonotypes that were shared across a few donors made up roughly 5% of naive CD4 clonotypes. Non-shared clonotypes had lower generation probabilities than clonotypes shared by all four sorted-subset donors. Few donors restricted represented genetic and exposure-history diversity.

Comments on this clone: Its antigen is still unknown.

The ends lost 8 bases at V and 5 bases at J; junction bases unmatched: 17. From germline, CDR1 is SNHLY and CDR2 FYNNEI. The CDR3 totals 16 residues. Libraries were prepared by immunoSEQ multiplex PCR; TCRdb keeps only in-frame clonotypes and omits some of them. Of approximately 2,000,000 clones listed, around 90% are singletons. Participating donors were healthy, HIV-negative adults free of recent acute infections or vaccinations. The specimen sequenced was naive CD4+ T cells from PBMCs. Stated subset: CD45RA+ positively selected. This chain uses TRBV2 with TRBJ2-5, with 7 bases that match TRBD2. This clonotype originated in a man in his late teens or twenties in good health. Some clones in this sample may be carry-over from other donors' samples. CDR3 coding DNA: TGTGCCAGCGAGGGGATAGCGGGTAGGGGTTTGGAGACCCAGTACTTC. Translated, it gives CASEGIAGRGLETQYF.